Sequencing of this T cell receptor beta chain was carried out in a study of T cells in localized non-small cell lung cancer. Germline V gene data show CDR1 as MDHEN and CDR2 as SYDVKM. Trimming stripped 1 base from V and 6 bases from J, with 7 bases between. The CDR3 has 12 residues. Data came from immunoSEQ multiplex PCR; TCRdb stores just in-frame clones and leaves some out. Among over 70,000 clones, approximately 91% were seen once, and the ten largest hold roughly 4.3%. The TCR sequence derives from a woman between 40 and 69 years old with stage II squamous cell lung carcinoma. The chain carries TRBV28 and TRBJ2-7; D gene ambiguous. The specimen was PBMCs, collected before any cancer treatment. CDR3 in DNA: TGTGCCAGCAGTTTATCCCTTTTCGAGCAGTACTTC. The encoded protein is CASSLSLFEQYF.